These T cell receptor beta chains were read from a single sample in a study of blood T cell repertoires in COVID-19. This table comes from immunoSEQ multiplex PCR, and its TCRdb copy is limited to in-frame clones, with some not included. The data contain approximately 75,000 clones, 82% of them singletons. The sequenced material came from peripheral blood. The receptors shown here come from a woman of 80 years or more with acute or convalescent COVID-19. Each CDR3 is given with its conserved first and last residue. The D gene is left open where the match is weak. Part of the rows lack a size; the others show once, few, many or a class for expanded clones.

d_gene	v_gene	j_gene	abundance	CDR3aa	CDR3nt
TRBD1	TRBV7-9	TRBJ2-1	once	CASSLWRDRGLNEQFF	TGTGCCAGCAGCTTATGGCGGGACAGGGGGTTAAATGAGCAGTTCTTC
NA	TRBV5-1	TRBJ1-1	NA	CASSLGRFDTEAFF	TGCGCCAGCAGCTTGGGCAGGTTCGACACTGAAGCTTTCTTT
TRBD1	TRBV19	TRBJ2-1	NA	CASSGGTGRHNEQFF	TGTGCCAGTAGTGGGGGGACAGGGCGCCACAATGAGCAGTTCTTC
NA	TRBV27	TRBJ2-2	NA	CASSLRRGPSNTGELFF	TGTGCCAGCAGTTTGCGCAGGGGCCCTTCGAACACCGGGGAGCTGTTTTTT
TRBD1	TRBV7-8	TRBJ2-3	NA	CASRDRATDTQYF	TGTGCCAGCAGGGACAGGGCCACAGATACGCAGTATTTT
NA	TRBV19	TRBJ1-2	NA	CASSIGMEGYYGYTF	TGTGCCAGTAGTATAGGGATGGAGGGATACTATGGCTACACCTTC
NA	TRBV9	TRBJ1-3	NA	CASSPRTRSGNTIYF	TGTGCCAGCAGCCCCCGGACAAGATCTGGAAACACCATATATTTT
NA	TRBV5-4	TRBJ1-1	NA	CASSLGGEAEAFF	TGTGCCAGCAGCCTGGGGGGGGAGGCTGAAGCTTTCTTT
NA	TRBV4-1	TRBJ2-5	NA	CASSQASVTQETQYF	TGCGCCAGCAGCCAAGCTAGCGTGACCCAAGAGACCCAGTACTTC
TRBD1	TRBV2	TRBJ1-3	NA	CASSRDRPFSGNTIYF	TGTGCCAGCAGTCGGGACAGGCCCTTCTCTGGAAACACCATATATTTT